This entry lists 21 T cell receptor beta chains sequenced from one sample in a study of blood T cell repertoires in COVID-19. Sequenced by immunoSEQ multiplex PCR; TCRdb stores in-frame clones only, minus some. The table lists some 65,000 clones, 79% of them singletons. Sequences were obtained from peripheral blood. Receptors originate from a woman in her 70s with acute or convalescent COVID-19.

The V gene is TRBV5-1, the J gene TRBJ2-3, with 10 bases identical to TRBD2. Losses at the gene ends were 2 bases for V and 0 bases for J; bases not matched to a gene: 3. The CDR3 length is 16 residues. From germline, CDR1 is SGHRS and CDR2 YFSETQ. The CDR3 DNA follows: TGCGCCAGCAGCTTTCGGACTAGCGGTAGCACAGATACGCAGTATTTT. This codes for CASSFRTSGSTDTQYF. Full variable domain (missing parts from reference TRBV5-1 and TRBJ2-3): KAGVTQTPRYLIKTRGQQVTLSCSPISGHRSVSWYQQTPGQGLQFLFEYFSETQRNKGNFPGRFSGRQFSNSRSEMNVSTLELGDSALYLCASSFRTSGSTDTQYFGPGTRLTVL.

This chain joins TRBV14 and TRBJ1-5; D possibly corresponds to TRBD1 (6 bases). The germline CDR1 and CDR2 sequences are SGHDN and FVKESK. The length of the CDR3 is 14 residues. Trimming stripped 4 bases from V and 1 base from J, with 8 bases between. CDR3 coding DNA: TGTGCCAGCAGCCTAACAGGGAGCAATCAGCCCCAGCATTTT. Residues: CASSLTGSNQPQHF.

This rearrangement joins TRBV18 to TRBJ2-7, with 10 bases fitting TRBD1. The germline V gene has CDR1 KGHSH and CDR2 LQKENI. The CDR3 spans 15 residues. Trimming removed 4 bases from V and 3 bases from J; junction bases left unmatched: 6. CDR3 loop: CASSLGQGDLYEQYF. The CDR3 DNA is TGTGCCAGCTCACTCGGACAGGGGGACCTCTACGAGCAGTACTTC.

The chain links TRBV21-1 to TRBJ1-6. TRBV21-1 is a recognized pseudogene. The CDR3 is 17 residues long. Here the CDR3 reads CASSKFRGRPHNSPLHF. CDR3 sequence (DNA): TGTGCCAGCAGCAAATTCCGCGGCCGGCCCCATAATTCACCCCTCCACTTT.

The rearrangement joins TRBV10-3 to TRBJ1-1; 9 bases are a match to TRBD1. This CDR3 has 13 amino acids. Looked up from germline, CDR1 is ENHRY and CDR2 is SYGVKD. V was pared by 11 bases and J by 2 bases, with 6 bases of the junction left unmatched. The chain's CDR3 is CAASGQGNTEAFF. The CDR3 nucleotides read TGTGCCGCTTCGGGACAGGGAAACACTGAAGCTTTCTTT.

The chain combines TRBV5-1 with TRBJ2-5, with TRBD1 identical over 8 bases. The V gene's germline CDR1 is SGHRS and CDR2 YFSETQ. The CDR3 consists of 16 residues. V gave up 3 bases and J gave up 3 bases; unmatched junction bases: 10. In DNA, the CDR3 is TGCGCCAGCAGCTCACCTACAGGGGGTCGGGAAGAGACCCAGTACTTC. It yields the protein CASSSPTGGREETQYF.

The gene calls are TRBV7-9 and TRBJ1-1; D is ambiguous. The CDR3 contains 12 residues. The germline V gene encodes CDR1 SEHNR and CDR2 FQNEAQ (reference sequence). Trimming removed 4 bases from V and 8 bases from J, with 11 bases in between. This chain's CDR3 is CASSSRSTEAFF. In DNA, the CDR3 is TGTGCCAGCAGCTCCCGGAGCACCGAAGCTTTCTTT.

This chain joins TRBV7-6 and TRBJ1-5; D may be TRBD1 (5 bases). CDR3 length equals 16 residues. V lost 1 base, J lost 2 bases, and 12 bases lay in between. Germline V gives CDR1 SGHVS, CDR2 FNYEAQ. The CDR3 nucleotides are TGTGCCAGCAGCTTAGAGGTAGGGGTGGGCAATCAGCCCCAGCATTTT. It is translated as CASSLEVGVGNQPQHF.

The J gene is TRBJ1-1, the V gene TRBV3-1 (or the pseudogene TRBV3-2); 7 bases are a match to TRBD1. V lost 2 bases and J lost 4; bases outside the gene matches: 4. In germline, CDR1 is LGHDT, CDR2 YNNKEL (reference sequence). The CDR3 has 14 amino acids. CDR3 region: CASSQLSGGTEAFF. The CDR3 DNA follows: TGTGCCAGCAGCCAACTATCAGGGGGCACTGAAGCTTTCTTT.

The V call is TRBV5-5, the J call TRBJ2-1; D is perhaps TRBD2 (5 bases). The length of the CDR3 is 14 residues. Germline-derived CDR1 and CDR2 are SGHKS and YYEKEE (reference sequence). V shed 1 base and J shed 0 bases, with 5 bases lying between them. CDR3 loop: CASSLRGSYNEQFF. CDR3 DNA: TGTGCCAGCAGCTTGCGGGGCTCCTACAATGAGCAGTTCTTC. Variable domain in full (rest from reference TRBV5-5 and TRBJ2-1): DAGVTQSPTHLIKTRGQQVTLRCSPISGHKSVSWYQQVLGQGPQFIFQYYEKEERGRGNFPDRFSARQFPNYSSELNVNALLLGDSALYLCASSLRGSYNEQFFGPGTRLTVL.

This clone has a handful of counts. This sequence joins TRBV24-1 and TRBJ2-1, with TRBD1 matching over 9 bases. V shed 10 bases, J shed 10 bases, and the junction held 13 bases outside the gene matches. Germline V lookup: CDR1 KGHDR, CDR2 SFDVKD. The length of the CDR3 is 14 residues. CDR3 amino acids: CATRGTGSQGEQFF. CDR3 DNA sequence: TGTGCCACGAGAGGGACAGGGTCGCAAGGAGAGCAGTTCTTC.

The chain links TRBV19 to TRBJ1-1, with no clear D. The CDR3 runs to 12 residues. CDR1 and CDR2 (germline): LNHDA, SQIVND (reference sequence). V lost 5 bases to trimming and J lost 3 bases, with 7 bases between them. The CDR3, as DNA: TGTGCCAGTAGTGAGCTGGACACTGAAGCTTTCTTT. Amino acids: CASSELDTEAFF.

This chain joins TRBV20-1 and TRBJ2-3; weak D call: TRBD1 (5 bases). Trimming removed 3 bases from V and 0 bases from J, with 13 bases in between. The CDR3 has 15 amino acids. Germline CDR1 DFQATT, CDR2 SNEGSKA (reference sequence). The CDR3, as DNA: TGCAGTGCTAGTCAAATGCCAGGGAGCACAGATACGCAGTATTTT. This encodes CSASQMPGSTDTQYF.

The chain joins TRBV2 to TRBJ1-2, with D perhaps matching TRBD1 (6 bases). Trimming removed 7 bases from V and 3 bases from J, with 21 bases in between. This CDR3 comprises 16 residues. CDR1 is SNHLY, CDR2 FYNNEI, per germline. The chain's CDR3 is CASNLQPDSGDYGYTF. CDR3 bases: TGTGCCAGCAATCTTCAACCGGACAGCGGAGACTATGGCTACACCTTC.

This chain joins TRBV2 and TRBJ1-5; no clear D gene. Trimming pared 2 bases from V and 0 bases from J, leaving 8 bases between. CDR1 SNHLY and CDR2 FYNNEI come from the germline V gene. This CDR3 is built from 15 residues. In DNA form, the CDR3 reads TGTGCCAGCAGTGAAAACAGAGATAGCAATCAGCCCCAGCATTTT. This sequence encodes CASSENRDSNQPQHF.

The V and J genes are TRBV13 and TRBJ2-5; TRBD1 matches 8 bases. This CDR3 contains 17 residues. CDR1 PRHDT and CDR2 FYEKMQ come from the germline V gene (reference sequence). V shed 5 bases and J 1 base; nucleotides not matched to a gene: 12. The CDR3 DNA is TGTGCCAGCAGCGGGAGGACAGGGTCTGGACGCCAAGAGACCCAGTACTTC. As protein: CASSGRTGSGRQETQYF.

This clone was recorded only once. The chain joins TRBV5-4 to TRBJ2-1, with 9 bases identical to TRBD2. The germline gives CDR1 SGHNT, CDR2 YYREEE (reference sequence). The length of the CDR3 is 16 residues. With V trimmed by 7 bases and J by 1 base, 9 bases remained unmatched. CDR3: CASRTRGGGSYNEQFF. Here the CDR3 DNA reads TGTGCCAGCCGAACTCGCGGGGGGGGGTCCTACAATGAGCAGTTCTTC.

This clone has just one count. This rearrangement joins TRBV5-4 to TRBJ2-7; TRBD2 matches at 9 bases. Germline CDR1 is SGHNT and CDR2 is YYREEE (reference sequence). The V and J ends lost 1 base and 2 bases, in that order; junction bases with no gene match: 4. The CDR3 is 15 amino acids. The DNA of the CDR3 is TGTGCCAGCAGCTTGCCTGGCGGGGGGGCCTACGAGCAGTACTTC. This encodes CASSLPGGGAYEQYF.

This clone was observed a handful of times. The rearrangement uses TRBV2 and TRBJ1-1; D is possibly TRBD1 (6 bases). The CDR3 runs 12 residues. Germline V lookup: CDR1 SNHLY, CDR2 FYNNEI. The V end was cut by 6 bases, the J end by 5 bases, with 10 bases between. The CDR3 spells CASRGGGTEAFF. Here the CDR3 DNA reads TGTGCCAGCAGGGGAGGGGGAACTGAAGCTTTCTTT.

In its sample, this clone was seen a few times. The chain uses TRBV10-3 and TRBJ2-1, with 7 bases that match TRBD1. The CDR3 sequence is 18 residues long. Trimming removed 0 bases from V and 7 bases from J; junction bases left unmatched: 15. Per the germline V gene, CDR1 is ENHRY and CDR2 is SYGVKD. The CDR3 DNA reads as TGTGCCATCAGTGAGTCTGGGACAGCTTCGCGCTGGGGGAATGAGCAGTTCTTC. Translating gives CAISESGTASRWGNEQFF.

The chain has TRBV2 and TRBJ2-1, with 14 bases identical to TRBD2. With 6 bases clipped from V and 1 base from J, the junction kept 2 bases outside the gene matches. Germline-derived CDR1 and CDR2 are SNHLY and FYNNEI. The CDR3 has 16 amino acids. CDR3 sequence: CASSRTSGGSYNEQFF. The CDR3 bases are TGTGCCAGCAGCCGGACTAGCGGGGGGTCCTACAATGAGCAGTTCTTC.